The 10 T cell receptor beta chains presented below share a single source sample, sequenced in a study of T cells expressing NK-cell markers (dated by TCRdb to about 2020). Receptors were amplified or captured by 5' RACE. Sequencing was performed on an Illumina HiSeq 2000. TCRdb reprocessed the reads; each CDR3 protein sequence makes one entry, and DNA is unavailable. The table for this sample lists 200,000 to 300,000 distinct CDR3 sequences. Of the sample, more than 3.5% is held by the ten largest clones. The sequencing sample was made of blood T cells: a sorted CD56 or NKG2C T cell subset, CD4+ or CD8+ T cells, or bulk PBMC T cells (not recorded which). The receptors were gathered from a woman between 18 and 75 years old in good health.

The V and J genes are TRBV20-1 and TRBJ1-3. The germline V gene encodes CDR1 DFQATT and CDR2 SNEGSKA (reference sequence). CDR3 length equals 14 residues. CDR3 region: CSAASRASGNTIYF.

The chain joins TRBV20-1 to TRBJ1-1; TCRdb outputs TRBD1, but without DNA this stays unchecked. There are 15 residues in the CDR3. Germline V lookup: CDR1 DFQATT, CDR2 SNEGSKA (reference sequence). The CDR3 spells CSAPPFHTGNTEAFF.

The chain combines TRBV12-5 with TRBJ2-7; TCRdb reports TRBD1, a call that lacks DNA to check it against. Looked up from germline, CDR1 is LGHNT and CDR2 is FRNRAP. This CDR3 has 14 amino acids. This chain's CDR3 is CASGLQAGRDEQYF.

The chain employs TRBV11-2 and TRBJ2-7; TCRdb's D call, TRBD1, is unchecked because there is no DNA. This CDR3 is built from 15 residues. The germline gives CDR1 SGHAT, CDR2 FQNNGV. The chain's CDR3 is CASSLMPGLTYEQYF.

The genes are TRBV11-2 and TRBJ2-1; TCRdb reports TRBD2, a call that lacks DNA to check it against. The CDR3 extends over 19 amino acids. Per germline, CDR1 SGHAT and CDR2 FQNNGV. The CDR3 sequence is CASSLDLLWLAGGTDEQFF.

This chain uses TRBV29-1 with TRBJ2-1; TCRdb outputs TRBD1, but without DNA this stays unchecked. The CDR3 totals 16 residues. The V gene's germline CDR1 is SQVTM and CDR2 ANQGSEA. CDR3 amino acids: CSVEGLGERGYNEQFF.

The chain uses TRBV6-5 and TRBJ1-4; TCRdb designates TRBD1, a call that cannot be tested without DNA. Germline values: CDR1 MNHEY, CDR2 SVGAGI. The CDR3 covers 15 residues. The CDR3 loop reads CASSSYGTGNEKLFF.

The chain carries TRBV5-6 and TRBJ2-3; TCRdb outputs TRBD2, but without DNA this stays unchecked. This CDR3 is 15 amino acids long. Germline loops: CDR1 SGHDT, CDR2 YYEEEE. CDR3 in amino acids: CASSIAGRFADTQYF.

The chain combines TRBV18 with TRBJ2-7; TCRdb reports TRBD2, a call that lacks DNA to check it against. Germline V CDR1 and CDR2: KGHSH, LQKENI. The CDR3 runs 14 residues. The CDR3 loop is CASSPIVGLDEQYF.

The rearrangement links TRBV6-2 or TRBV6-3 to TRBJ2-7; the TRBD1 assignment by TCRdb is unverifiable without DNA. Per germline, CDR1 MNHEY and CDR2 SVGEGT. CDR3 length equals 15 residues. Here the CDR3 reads CASSPRGISSYEQYF.